This TCR beta chain came from a study of siplizumab effects on memory and regulatory T cells. Broader study findings: Poor capture below about 10^-5 frequency left most alloreactive clones unmapped to unstimulated subsets. Proliferating siplizumab-culture Tregs lacked confirmation of suppressive function.

Assays covered 100,000 or so TCR templates per sample. Data came from immunoSEQ multiplex PCR; TCRdb stores just in-frame clones and leaves some out. The repertoire includes approximately 100,000 clones, 75% to 95% of them detected once, and 2.6% sits in the top ten. Germline V gene sequence: CDR1 SGHRS, CDR2 YFSETQ. V lost 4 bases to trimming and J lost 6 bases, with 17 bases between them. CDR3 length equals 15 residues. To note about this clone: What it binds is unknown.

The receptor was isolated from a human donor in good health. Some clones in this sample may be carry-over from other donors' samples. The sequencing sample was made of CD4+ T cells sorted from blood. The chain couples TRBV5-1 to TRBJ2-1; D not certain. As DNA, the CDR3 is TGCGCCAGCAGCGACTCCCCTGTTCGAGCCAATGAGCAGTTCTTC. This translates into CASSDSPVRANEQFF.